This T cell receptor beta chain was observed in a study of shared clonotypes between healthy human individuals. TCRdb keeps only in-frame clones here, not all; method: immunoSEQ multiplex PCR. Of 2,500,000 or so clones listed, 80% to 95% are singletons. After removal of 4 bases from V and 5 bases from J, the junction contained 16 bases not matched to a gene. CDR3 length: 17 residues. Germline CDR1 reads SGHTS; CDR2 reads YDEGEE. This clonotype was sampled from a man aged 18-30 years in good health. Some clones in this sample may be carry-over from other donors' samples. Sequences were obtained from naive CD4+ T cells from PBMCs. The sample's subset: CD45RA+ positively selected. The chain employs TRBV5-8 and TRBJ1-2; 8 bases match TRBD1. CDR3 in DNA: TGTGCCAGCAGCCCGAGACAGGGGTCAAACCCCAGTTATGGCTACACCTTC. Translated, it gives CASSPRQGSNPSYGYTF.